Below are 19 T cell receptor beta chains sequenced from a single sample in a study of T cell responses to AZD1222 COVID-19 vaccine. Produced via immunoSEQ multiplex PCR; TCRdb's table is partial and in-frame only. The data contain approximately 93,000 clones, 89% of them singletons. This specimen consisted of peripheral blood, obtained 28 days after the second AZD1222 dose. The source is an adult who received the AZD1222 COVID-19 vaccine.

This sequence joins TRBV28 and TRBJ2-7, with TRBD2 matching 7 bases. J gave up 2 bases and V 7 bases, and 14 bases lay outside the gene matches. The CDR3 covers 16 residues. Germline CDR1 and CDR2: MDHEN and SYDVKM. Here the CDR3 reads CASTPYGASGTYEQYF. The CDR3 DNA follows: TGTGCCAGCACCCCTTATGGGGCTAGCGGTACCTACGAGCAGTACTTC.

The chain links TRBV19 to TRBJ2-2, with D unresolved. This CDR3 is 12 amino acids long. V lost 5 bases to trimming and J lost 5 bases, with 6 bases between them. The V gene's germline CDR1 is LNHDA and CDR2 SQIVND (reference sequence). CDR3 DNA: TGTGCCAGTAGTGGAGCTACCGGGGAGCTGTTTTTT. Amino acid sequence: CASSGATGELFF.

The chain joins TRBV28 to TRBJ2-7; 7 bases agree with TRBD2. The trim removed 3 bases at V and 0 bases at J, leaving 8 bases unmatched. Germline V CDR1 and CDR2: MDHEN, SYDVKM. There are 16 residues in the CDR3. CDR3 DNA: TGTGCCAGCAGTTTGCAGGGCCAGCGGGGCTCCTACGAGCAGTACTTC. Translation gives CASSLQGQRGSYEQYF.

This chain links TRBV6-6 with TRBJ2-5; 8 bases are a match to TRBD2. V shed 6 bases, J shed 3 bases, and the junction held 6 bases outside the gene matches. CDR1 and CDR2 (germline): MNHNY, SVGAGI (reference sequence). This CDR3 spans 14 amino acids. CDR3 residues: CASRDGGAKETQYF. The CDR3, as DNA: TGTGCCAGCAGGGACGGGGGGGCGAAAGAGACCCAGTACTTC.

CDR3: CASSLIRVSRDTEAFF. As DNA, the CDR3 is TGTGCCAGCAGCTTAATAAGGGTTTCTAGAGACACTGAAGCTTTCTTT. This chain links TRBV7-3 with TRBJ1-1; D is unclear. CDR3 size: 16 residues. Germline assignment: CDR1 SGHTA and CDR2 FQGTGA. The V gene lost 1 base and the J gene lost 3 bases, with 15 bases spanning the gap.

DNA for the CDR3: TGCGCCAGCAGCCAAGGGTCGGGACCCGGAATGGGCGGGCAGTACTTC. This encodes CASSQGSGPGMGGQYF. The chain employs TRBV4-1 and TRBJ2-7; possibly TRBD1 or TRBD2 for D (5 bases each). This CDR3 is built from 16 residues. V lost 1 base and J 9 bases, leaving 22 bases between the germline ends. Germline CDR1 is MGHRA and CDR2 is YSYEKL.

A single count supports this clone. The DNA for the CDR3 is TGCAGCGTCAGGGGGGGTACCGGGGAGCTGTTTTTT. Translated: CSVRGGTGELFF. The chain joins TRBV29-1 to TRBJ2-2, with D perhaps being TRBD1 or TRBD2 (7 bases each). The length of the CDR3 is 12 residues. The ends were cut back, 6 bases at V and 5 bases at J, with 10 bases in the middle. Germline assignment: CDR1 SQVTM and CDR2 ANQGSEA.

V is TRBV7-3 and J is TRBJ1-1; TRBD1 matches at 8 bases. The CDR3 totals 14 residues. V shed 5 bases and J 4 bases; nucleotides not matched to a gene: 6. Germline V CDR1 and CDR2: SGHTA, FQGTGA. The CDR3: CASSRTGLVTEAFF. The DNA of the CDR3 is TGTGCCAGCAGCCGGACAGGGTTGGTCACTGAAGCTTTCTTT.

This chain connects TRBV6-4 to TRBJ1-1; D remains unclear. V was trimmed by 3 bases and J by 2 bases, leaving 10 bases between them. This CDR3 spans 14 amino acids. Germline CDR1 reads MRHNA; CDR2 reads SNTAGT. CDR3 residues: CASSEADGNTEAFF. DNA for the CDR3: TGTGCCAGCAGTGAGGCGGACGGAAACACTGAAGCTTTCTTT.

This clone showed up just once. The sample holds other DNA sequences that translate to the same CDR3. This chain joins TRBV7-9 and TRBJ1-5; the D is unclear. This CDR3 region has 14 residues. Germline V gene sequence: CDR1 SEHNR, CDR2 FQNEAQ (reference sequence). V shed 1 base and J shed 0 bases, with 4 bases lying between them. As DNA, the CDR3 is TGTGCCAGCAGCTTAGTCAGTAGCAATCAGCCCCAGCATTTT. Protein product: CASSLVSSNQPQHF.

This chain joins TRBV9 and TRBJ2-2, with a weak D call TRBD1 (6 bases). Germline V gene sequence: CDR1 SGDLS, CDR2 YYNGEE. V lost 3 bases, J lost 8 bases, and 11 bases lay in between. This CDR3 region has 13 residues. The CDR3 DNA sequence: TGTGCCAGCAGCGGAGGGGGATGGGGGGAGCTGTTTTTT. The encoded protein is CASSGGGWGELFF.

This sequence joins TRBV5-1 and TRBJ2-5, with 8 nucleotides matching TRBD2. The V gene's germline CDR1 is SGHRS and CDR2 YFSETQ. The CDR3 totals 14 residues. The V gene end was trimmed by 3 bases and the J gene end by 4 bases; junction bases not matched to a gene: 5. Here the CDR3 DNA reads TGCGCCAGCAGCTCCCCCCGGGGGGGAGAGACCCAGTACTTC. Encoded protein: CASSSPRGGETQYF.

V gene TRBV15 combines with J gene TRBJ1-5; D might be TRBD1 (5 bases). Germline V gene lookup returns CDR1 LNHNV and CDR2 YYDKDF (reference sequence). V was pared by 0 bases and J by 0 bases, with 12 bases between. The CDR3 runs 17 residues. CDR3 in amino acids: CATSRDRSGYSNQPQHF. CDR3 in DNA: TGTGCCACCAGCAGAGATAGATCAGGGTATAGCAATCAGCCCCAGCATTTT.

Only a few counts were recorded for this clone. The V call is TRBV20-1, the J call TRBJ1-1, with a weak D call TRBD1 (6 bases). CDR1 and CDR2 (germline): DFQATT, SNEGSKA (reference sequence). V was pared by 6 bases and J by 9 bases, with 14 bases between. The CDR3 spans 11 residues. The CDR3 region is CSAAYRDKAFF. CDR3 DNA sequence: TGCAGTGCAGCCTACCGGGACAAAGCTTTCTTT.

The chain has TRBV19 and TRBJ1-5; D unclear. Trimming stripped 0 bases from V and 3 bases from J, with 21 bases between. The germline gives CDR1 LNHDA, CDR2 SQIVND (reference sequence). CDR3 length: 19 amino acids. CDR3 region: CASSIDLRDRYSYNQPQHF. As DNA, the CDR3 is TGTGCCAGTAGTATAGATCTTAGGGATAGATACTCATACAATCAGCCCCAGCATTTT.

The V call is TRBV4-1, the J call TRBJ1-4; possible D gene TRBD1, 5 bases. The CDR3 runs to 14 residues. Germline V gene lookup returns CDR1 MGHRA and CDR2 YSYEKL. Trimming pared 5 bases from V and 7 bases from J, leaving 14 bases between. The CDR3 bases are TGCGCCAGCAGCTACCGGGACCGAGCTGAAAAACTGTTTTTT. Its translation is CASSYRDRAEKLFF.

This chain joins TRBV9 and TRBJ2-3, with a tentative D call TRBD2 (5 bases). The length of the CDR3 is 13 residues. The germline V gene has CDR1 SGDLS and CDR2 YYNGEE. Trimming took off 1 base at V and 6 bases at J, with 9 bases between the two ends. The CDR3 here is CASSVLGEDTQYF. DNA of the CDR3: TGTGCCAGCAGCGTACTCGGGGAGGATACGCAGTATTTT.

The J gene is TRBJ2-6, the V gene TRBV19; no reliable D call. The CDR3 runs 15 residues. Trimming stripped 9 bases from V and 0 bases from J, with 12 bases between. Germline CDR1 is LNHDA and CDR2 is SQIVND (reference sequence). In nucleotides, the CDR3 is TGTGCCAGCGCCCCCGGAAGCTCTGGGGCCAACGTCCTGACTTTC. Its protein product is CASAPGSSGANVLTF.

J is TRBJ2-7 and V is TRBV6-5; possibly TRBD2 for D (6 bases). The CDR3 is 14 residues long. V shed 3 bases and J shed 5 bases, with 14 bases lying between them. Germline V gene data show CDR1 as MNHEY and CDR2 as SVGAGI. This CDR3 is CASSYGGTTDEQYF. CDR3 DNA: TGTGCCAGCAGTTATGGAGGGACCACGGACGAGCAGTACTTC.